Listed here is a single T cell receptor beta chain. Looked up from germline, CDR1 is SGHRS and CDR2 is YFSETQ. The ends lost 4 bases at V and 6 bases at J; junction bases unmatched: 7. The CDR3 is made up of 14 amino acids. The data originate from a study of shared clonotypes between healthy human individuals. Only in-frame clones appear in the TCRdb table, and some are missing; sequencing was by immunoSEQ multiplex PCR. The table shows a few million clones, with more than 85% occurring only once. Naive CD45RA+ and memory CD45RA-negative subsets were split from CD4+ cells. Sequenced sample: naive CD4+ T cells from PBMCs. The subset: CD45RA+ positively selected. The rearrangement uses TRBV5-1 and TRBJ1-1; 9 nucleotides line up with TRBD1. This clonotype was obtained from a man younger than 35 in good health. Some clones in this sample may be carry-over from other donors' samples. CDR3 region: CASSVGQGGAEAFF. The CDR3 DNA is TGCGCCAGCAGCGTGGGACAGGGAGGCGCTGAAGCTTTCTTT. The variable domain in full, completed from reference TRBV5-1 and TRBJ1-1, reads KAGVTQTPRYLIKTRGQQVTLSCSPISGHRSVSWYQQTPGQGLQFLFEYFSETQRNKGNFPGRFSGRQFSNSRSEMNVSTLELGDSALYLCASSVGQGGAEAFFGQGTRLTVV.